The T cell receptor (beta chain) under discussion was sequenced for a study of blood T cells in healthy people across ages. For the second PCR, which ran for roughly 6 to 12 cycles, a sample-barcoded 5' primer and a J-beta primer mix were used. Via MiXCR, TCRdb re-called the 5' RACE reads, giving one row per CDR3 protein. Of roughly 2 million distinct CDR3 sequences listed, 40% to 55% were seen once; the top ten hold 2.1%. The TCR originated in a middle-aged woman in good health. Sample: blood.

CDR3 DNA: TGCAGTGCTGAAAAAGCGGGGACAGGTGGGGGGGAAAACATTCAGTACTTC. Translated, it gives CSAEKAGTGGGENIQYF. The chain uses TRBV20-1 and TRBJ2-4, with D possibly matching TRBD1 (8 bases). This CDR3 region has 17 residues. Germline CDR1 is DFQATT and CDR2 is SNEGSKA (reference sequence). The germline V and J ends were trimmed by 5 bases and 5 bases, with 25 bases remaining between them.